This TCR beta chain originates from a study of blood T cell repertoires in COVID-19. The wider study: In each case, the material was cDNA or gDNA derived from T cells, B-cell-depleted T cells, or PBMCs.

Trimming cost V 9 bases and J 2 bases, with 14 bases left between them. The CDR3 runs 13 residues. It was during active infection that Seattle patients were enrolled and then longitudinally followed. TCRdb's copy holds only in-frame clones and misses some; the assay was immunoSEQ multiplex PCR. Here the sample spans about 300,000 clones, more than 80% being singletons. V is TRBV12-3 or TRBV12-4 and J is TRBJ2-7; tentative D call: TRBD1 (5 bases). The sequenced material came from peripheral blood. The TCR comes from a woman aged 45-65 years with COVID-19, enrolled during active disease. CDR3 DNA sequence: TGTGCCAGTACAGGTCCACCCCCCTACGAGCAGTACTTC. This encodes CASTGPPPYEQYF.